The 29 T cell receptor beta chains below were found in one sample sequenced in a study of identical twins. TCRdb re-analysed the 5' RACE reads in MiXCR, keeping a single row per CDR3 protein. The table has 1.5 million or so distinct CDR3 sequences, more than 30% seen once. Sample: cord blood. These receptors came from a newborn girl in good health.

V and J are TRBV27 and TRBJ2-3; D unclear. The CDR3 covers 13 residues. Trimming took off 11 bases at V and 6 bases at J, with 18 bases between the two ends. Germline CDR1 MNHEY, CDR2 SMNVEV (reference sequence). CDR3 bases: TGTGCCGGCGTTCGGGCAGGCTCCGATACGCAGTATTTT. It translates to CAGVRAGSDTQYF.

The rearrangement links TRBV5-1 to TRBJ2-2, with a possible D match to TRBD1 (5 bases). The CDR3 spans 15 residues. CDR1 is SGHRS and CDR2 is YFSETQ in the germline V gene. The V end lost 0 bases, the J end lost 1 base, and 7 bases lay between the germline ends. CDR3 coding DNA: TGCGCCAGCAGCTTGGCCACAGGGAACACCGGGGAGCTGTTTTTT. Translating gives CASSLATGNTGELFF.

This clonotype was counted once. The V and J genes are TRBV5-1 and TRBJ1-2, with D possibly being TRBD1 (6 bases). The germline CDR1 and CDR2 sequences are SGHRS and YFSETQ. The V gene lost 4 bases and the J gene lost 2 bases, with 21 bases spanning the gap. The CDR3 length is 17 residues. The CDR3 nucleotides read TGCGCCAGCAGCCCCCTCCCCCGATTAGGGGGAAACTATGGCTACACCTTC. This gives the protein CASSPLPRLGGNYGYTF.

The rearrangement uses TRBV28 and TRBJ2-3; 12 positions agree with TRBD2. Unmatched junction bases numbered 15, after V lost 6 bases and J lost 2 bases. The CDR3 is made up of 19 amino acids. From germline, CDR1 is MDHEN and CDR2 SYDVKM. Here the CDR3 reads CASSFVGVGLAGFTDTQYF. CDR3 bases: TGTGCCAGCAGCTTCGTAGGGGTTGGACTAGCGGGATTCACAGATACGCAGTATTTT. Full variable domain (outside the CDR3, taken from reference TRBV28 and TRBJ2-3): DVKVTQSSRYLVKRTGEKVFLECVQDMDHENMFWYRQDPGLGLRLIYFSYDVKMKEKGDIPEGYSVSREKKERFSLILESASTNQTSMYLCASSFVGVGLAGFTDTQYFGPGTRLTVL.

The V and J genes are TRBV7-2 and TRBJ2-2; TRBD1 agrees at 8 bases. Germline loops: CDR1 SGHTA, CDR2 FQGNSA. With 3 bases clipped from V and 3 bases from J, the junction kept 6 bases outside the gene matches. This CDR3 has 16 residues. The CDR3 DNA sequence: TGTGCCAGCAGCTTGATCAGGGGGCCTTACACCGGGGAGCTGTTTTTT. This codes for CASSLIRGPYTGELFF.

The V and J genes are TRBV6-6 and TRBJ1-4; no reliable D call. This CDR3 region has 10 residues. Trimming removed 8 bases at V and 8 bases at J, with 6 bases between. The V gene's germline CDR1 is MNHNY and CDR2 SVGAGI (reference sequence). CDR3 sequence (DNA): TGTGCCAGCTTCGGGGAAAAACTGTTTTTT. Translated: CASFGEKLFF.

The genes are TRBV20-1 and TRBJ2-7; TRBD2 agrees at 7 bases. Germline-derived CDR1 and CDR2 are DFQATT and SNEGSKA (reference sequence). The length of the CDR3 is 16 residues. The trim removed 1 base at V and 2 bases at J, leaving 11 bases unmatched. CDR3 in DNA: TGCAGTGCTAGAGCCGAGGTGGGGACTATAACCTACGAGCAGTACTTC. This encodes CSARAEVGTITYEQYF.

This clonotype came up a few times. This chain connects TRBV10-3 to TRBJ2-3; D perhaps matches TRBD2 (6 bases). The CDR3 has 17 amino acids. CDR1 is ENHRY, CDR2 SYGVKD, per germline. Trimming stripped 0 bases from V and 0 bases from J, with 13 bases between. The CDR3: CAISESRLVPSTDTQYF. The CDR3 DNA reads TGTGCCATCAGTGAGTCGAGACTAGTACCTAGCACAGATACGCAGTATTTT.

In the case of this clonotype: A clone one base away is much larger, so this may be a read error. This chain uses TRBV6-2 or TRBV6-3 with TRBJ2-5; a weak D match, TRBD2 (5 bases). V was clipped by 0 bases and J by 11 bases, with 16 bases between them. CDR1 is MNHEY, CDR2 SVGEGT, per germline. This CDR3 comprises 14 residues. The CDR3 DNA is TGTGCCAGCAGTTACTCTTCGAGCGGCAATGAGCAGTACTTC. Translating gives CASSYSSSGNEQYF.

The table lists this clonotype with a few counts. This chain joins TRBV12-5 and TRBJ2-7; D is unresolved. The V end lost 5 bases, the J end lost 12 bases, and 5 bases lay between the germline ends. The CDR3 sequence is 8 residues long. CDR1 is LGHNT and CDR2 is FRNRAP in the germline V gene. This chain's CDR3 is CASGPSYF. The DNA for the CDR3 is TGTGCTAGTGGTCCTTCGTACTTC.

The chain carries TRBV10-3 and TRBJ2-6, with 11 bases fitting TRBD1. CDR1 and CDR2 (germline): ENHRY, SYGVKD. Germline trimming cut 5 bases from V and 0 bases from J; bases unmatched to any gene: 6. This CDR3 has 18 amino acids. Here the CDR3 DNA reads TGTGCCATCAGTCGGACAGGGGGCTATAGCTCTGGGGCCAACGTCCTGACTTTC. Protein: CAISRTGGYSSGANVLTF.

The V and J genes are TRBV7-9 and TRBJ2-7; tentatively, D is TRBD1 or TRBD2 (5 bases each). Trimming removed 1 base at V and 0 bases at J, with 16 bases between. CDR3 length equals 17 residues. Per the germline V gene, CDR1 is SEHNR and CDR2 is FQNEAQ (reference sequence). CDR3 nucleotides: TGTGCCAGCAGCTTAGTGTCCCGGGGCCTAGCCTCCTACGAGCAGTACTTC. Translated: CASSLVSRGLASYEQYF.

The chain employs TRBV20-1 and TRBJ2-3; TRBD1 aligns across 7 bases. V shed 6 bases, J shed 4 bases, and the junction held 10 bases outside the gene matches. Germline loops: CDR1 DFQATT, CDR2 SNEGSKA (reference sequence). The CDR3 is 14 amino acids. CDR3 loop: CSALNRGIADTQYF. The CDR3 DNA reads TGCAGTGCCTTAAACAGGGGCATCGCAGATACGCAGTATTTT.

This clonotype was seen more than once but under ten times. The genes are TRBV7-2 and TRBJ2-7; 7 positions agree with TRBD1. Germline trimming cut 3 bases from V and 3 bases from J; bases unmatched to any gene: 5. Per the germline V gene, CDR1 is SGHTA and CDR2 is FQGNSA. This CDR3 has 14 amino acids. The DNA for the CDR3 is TGTGCCAGCAGCTTTGGAGGACAGGTCTACGAGCAGTACTTC. This translates into CASSFGGQVYEQYF.

V gene TRBV4-1 combines with J gene TRBJ2-7; unclear D gene. Germline assignment: CDR1 MGHRA and CDR2 YSYEKL. V dropped 2 bases and J dropped 6 bases, with 17 bases sitting between them. The CDR3 length is 15 residues. The CDR3 nucleotides read TGCGCCAGCAGCCAAACGACAATCGCTATGGGCGAGCAGTACTTC. Encoded protein: CASSQTTIAMGEQYF.

This rearrangement joins TRBV3-1 to TRBJ2-1, with D perhaps matching TRBD2 (6 bases). From germline, CDR1 is LGHDT and CDR2 YNNKEL (reference sequence). The CDR3 has 15 amino acids. V was shortened by 4 bases and J by 5 bases, with 15 bases between the two germline ends. Written as DNA, the CDR3 is TGTGCCAGCAGCCCGGGACGGGAGTTCGACAATGAGCAGTTCTTC. Translated, it gives CASSPGREFDNEQFF.

The V and J genes are TRBV11-2 and TRBJ2-1; D unresolved. With 3 bases removed from V and 12 bases from J, the gap between germline ends came to 15 bases. The CDR3 has 13 residues. Germline V gene data show CDR1 as SGHAT and CDR2 as FQNNGV. For the CDR3, the DNA is TGTGCCAGCAGCTTGGGCCTCTCCGGCTGGCAGTTCTTC. It yields the protein CASSLGLSGWQFF.

This clonotype has a handful of counts. This sequence joins TRBV5-6 and TRBJ2-1, with D possibly TRBD2 on 6 matching bases. Germline loops: CDR1 SGHDT, CDR2 YYEEEE. The CDR3 extends over 17 amino acids. The ends were cut back, 4 bases at V and 4 bases at J, with 21 bases in the middle. CDR3 loop: CASSQLALRKKYNEQFF. CDR3 DNA: TGTGCCAGCAGCCAGCTAGCGTTACGCAAAAAATACAATGAGCAGTTCTTC.

The rearrangement links TRBV10-1 to TRBJ2-2, with 9 bases aligning to TRBD1. Germline V CDR1 and CDR2: WNHNN, SYGVQD (reference sequence). V dropped 5 bases and J dropped 6; count of bases not matched to a gene: 4. This CDR3 contains 14 residues. The CDR3 protein is CASSMTGGPGELFF. The DNA for the CDR3 is TGCGCCAGCAGTATGACAGGGGGTCCCGGGGAGCTGTTTTTT.

This clonotype has just a few counts. The genes are TRBV28 and TRBJ1-2; D unclear. The CDR3 has 14 residues. V dropped 3 bases and J dropped 6 bases, with 14 bases sitting between them. Per germline, CDR1 MDHEN and CDR2 SYDVKM. CDR3 in DNA: TGTGCCAGCAGTTTGTGGCAGCCGGGGAATGGCTACACCTTC. Protein: CASSLWQPGNGYTF.

The chain joins TRBV12-3 or TRBV12-4 to TRBJ2-7; the D is unclear. The closer fit of TRBJ2-5 to the DNA end suggests the J call may be wrong. This CDR3 is built from 15 residues. CDR3 protein: CASSFGQAFRETQYF. The CDR3 DNA is TGTGCCAGCAGTTTCGGGCAGGCCTTTCGGGAGACCCAGTACTTC.

Only a few counts were recorded for this clonotype. The chain uses TRBV7-9 and TRBJ1-1; unclear D gene. Germline assignment: CDR1 SEHNR and CDR2 FQNEAQ (reference sequence). The length of the CDR3 is 15 residues. V was pared by 3 bases and J by 1 base, with 12 bases between. The CDR3 DNA sequence: TGTGCCAGCAGCTTCGCCATTACAGAGAACACTGAAGCTTTCTTT. This gives the protein CASSFAITENTEAFF.

The gene calls are TRBV28 and TRBJ2-7; unclear D gene. The V gene's germline CDR1 is MDHEN and CDR2 SYDVKM. The CDR3 contains 14 residues. V was clipped by 6 bases and J by 0 bases, with 12 bases between them. CDR3 in DNA: TGTGCCAGCAGGGGTAATGGCGGCTCCTACGAGCAGTACTTC. Amino acids: CASRGNGGSYEQYF.

This clonotype was seen ten or more times. The chain carries TRBV7-2 and TRBJ2-3; 11 bases align to TRBD2. In germline, CDR1 is SGHTA, CDR2 FQGNSA. This CDR3 is 16 amino acids long. The junction had 10 bases not matched to a gene; V was cut back by 4 bases and J by 7 bases. The CDR3 bases are TGTGCCAGCAGCTCCCCGACTAGCGGGATTGGATATACGCAGTATTTT. Encoded protein: CASSSPTSGIGYTQYF.

The chain employs TRBV16 and TRBJ1-2; TRBD1 aligns across 7 bases. After removal of 1 base from V and 6 bases from J, the junction contained 8 bases not matched to a gene. This CDR3 contains 15 residues. Germline values: CDR1 KGHSY, CDR2 FQNENV. The DNA for the CDR3 is TGTGCCAGCAGCCAATTCCGGGACAGAAAGAATGGCTACACCTTC. Its protein product is CASSQFRDRKNGYTF.

The chain is built from TRBV10-3 and TRBJ2-7, with 13 nucleotides matching TRBD2. The ends lost 6 bases at V and 0 bases at J; junction bases unmatched: 5. The CDR3 spans 16 residues. Germline CDR1 and CDR2: ENHRY and SYGVKD. The CDR3 here is CAISGLAGVYSYEQYF. In DNA form, the CDR3 reads TGTGCCATCAGCGGACTAGCGGGGGTCTACTCCTACGAGCAGTACTTC.

The chain links TRBV6-1 to TRBJ2-5; weak D call: TRBD2 (5 bases). Germline CDR1 MNHNS, CDR2 SASEGT. Trimming removed 3 bases from V and 5 bases from J, with 13 bases in between. CDR3 length equals 14 residues. The chain's CDR3 is CASSETARGETQYF. CDR3 DNA: TGTGCCAGCAGTGAGACGGCCCGGGGTGAGACCCAGTACTTC.

This clonotype was detected only a few times. The chain's CDR3 is CSARDLTSNQPQHF. In DNA form, the CDR3 reads TGCAGTGCTAGAGATCTCACTAGCAATCAGCCCCAGCATTTT. The chain combines TRBV20-1 with TRBJ1-5; unclear D gene. Germline V gene sequence: CDR1 DFQATT, CDR2 SNEGSKA (reference sequence). The CDR3 covers 14 residues. Between the trimmed V and J ends, which lost 0 bases and 0 bases, there was a span of 6 bases.

This clonotype was recorded many times. The genes are TRBV13 and TRBJ2-3; D not certain. This CDR3 spans 14 amino acids. V lost 5 bases and J 1 base, leaving 10 bases between the germline ends. Germline assignment: CDR1 PRHDT and CDR2 FYEKMQ (reference sequence). CDR3 loop: CASSLSPRTDTQYF. Here the CDR3 DNA reads TGTGCCAGCAGCCTTTCACCTCGCACAGATACGCAGTATTTT. Based on the CDR3 plus reference TRBV13 and TRBJ2-3, the full variable domain is AAGVIQSPRHLIKEKRETATLKCYPIPRHDTVYWYQQGPGQDPQFLISFYEKMQSDKGSIPDRFSAQQFSDYHSELNMSSLELGDSALYFCASSLSPRTDTQYFGPGTRLTVL.